This T cell receptor (beta chain) was observed in a study of OX40 agonist ivuxolimab in advanced cancers. As for the study in general: Ivuxolimab, an agonistic anti-OX40 (CD134) antibody, was given to patients.

Germline-derived CDR1 and CDR2 are SQVTM and ANQGSEA. The V end lost 3 bases, the J end lost 2 bases, and 8 bases lay between the germline ends. This CDR3 spans 12 amino acids. Sequencing was performed with immunoSEQ multiplex PCR; in TCRdb, only in-frame clones are kept and a portion is missing. The table has about 48,000 clones, approximately 84% seen once. Enrollment shut out patients with autoimmune disease history or systemic immunosuppression. The material sequenced was CD4+ or CD8+ T cells sorted from blood, taken in a trial of the OX40 agonist ivuxolimab. The source of this sequence is an adult with an advanced solid tumor such as melanoma, head and neck, liver or kidney cancer. V is TRBV29-1 and J is TRBJ2-7; no clear D. In nucleotides, the CDR3 is TGCAGCGTTGACTCAGGACCCTACGAGCAGTACTTC. It specifies CSVDSGPYEQYF.